The rows below give T cell receptor beta chains drawn from one sample of a study of shared clonotypes between healthy human individuals. Some clones are missing from TCRdb's copy, which holds only in-frame ones; the method was immunoSEQ multiplex PCR. This table has 1.4 million or so clones, around 98.5% appearing once. The sequenced sample consisted of naive CD4+ T cells sorted from blood. The receptors were gathered from a man aged 25-45 years in good health. Both conserved end residues are part of each CDR3.

>TRBV4-2|18|TRBJ2-2
CASSQEVMISGNTGELFF
>TRBV5-5|13|TRBJ2-7
CASSLAHSYEQYF
>TRBV28|11|TRBJ2-5
CASSSPAGGYF
>TRBV5-4|14|TRBJ2-1
CASTGTSGRGGQFF
>TRBV29-1|13|TRBJ2-5
CSVDRDRQETQYF
>TRBV4-2|20|TRBJ2-7
CASSQGAGAGLAALSYEQYF
>TRBV13|15|TRBJ2-7
CASSWGVAGGYEQYF
>TRBV2|13|TRBJ1-2
CASSASGDYGYTF
>TRBV7-6|14|TRBJ1-1
CASTPDPRNTEAFF
>TRBV30|18|TRBJ2-7
CAWSTGLLKGDRGAEQYF
>TRBV5-4|14|TRBJ2-1
CAIRLFRSYNEQFF